This record looks at one T cell receptor (beta chain) sequence and its context. Its cognate antigen has yet to be identified. Per-nucleotide qualities are absent, and no much larger clonotype sits a single base away. The CDR3 starts with the cysteine, ends with the phenylalanine, and has 13 residues. The kept DNA is CDR3 alone, 39 bases in frame from the first base. CDR1 is given as SGHTS and CDR2 as YDEGEE, both from the germline V gene. The junction shows trimming of 4 bases on V and 5 bases on J, plus 10 bases between the germline ends. This entry is derived from a study of cytomegalovirus exposure and HLA in healthy donors (dated by TCRdb to between 2016 and 2019). As for the study more broadly: An earlier analysis of more than 550 of the donors reported approximately 260 Gb of sequence data and 95 million to 130 million unique TCR beta sequences obtained from around 190 million T cells. A later genetic analysis took genome-wide SNP genotypes for about 60% of the roughly 670 donors and used that subset as a discovery cohort. A later analysis re-examined previously published TCR beta repertoires from roughly 720 donors and added high-resolution HLA genotyping to investigate patterns of TCR occurrence. About 300 gigabases of sequencing data and 70 million to 100 million unique TCR sequences were included in an early release covering 500 to 750 HLA-typed donors. Across approximately 420 genotyped donors of the cohort, an average of about 250,000 unique TCR beta nucleotide sequences per donor were sequenced, and roughly 20% of those sequences were non-productive. To decide whether each TCR beta V gene segment behaved as functional or pseudogenic, an earlier analysis of some 570 of the donors relied on high-throughput TCR beta sequencing. Of the roughly 410 genotyped donors, 75% to 85% were placed in the genetic ancestry cluster associated with self-reported Caucasian donors. Every repertoire in the discovery cohort had been generated on one and the same sequencing platform. The T cell repertoires of 666 subjects were profiled by immunosequencing and related to cytomegalovirus serostatus. Alongside the repertoire data, information on donor age, sex, ethnicity and CMV serostatus was compiled. The study combined high-throughput TCR immunosequencing, statistical association of individual TCRs with disease status, and machine learning to predict cytomegalovirus infection status. The later analysis used no new phenotypic data to find candidate immune exposures, relying instead on TCR beta sequences and their occurrence across donors. The number of typed donors differed by locus: about 620-640 for A, B, C, DRB1 and DQB1; 522 for DQA1; approximately 610 for DPA1; and roughly 470 for DPB1. Besides the first cohort of more than 650 subjects, a separate validation cohort made up of about 120 different subjects was used. Several DR-DQ haplotypes were treated as single units for association and clustering because of strong linkage in the cohort. The study aimed to test whether signatures of past pathogen exposure could be identified by cataloging public T cell receptors. Class I and class II HLA loci were covered by the typing at four-digit resolution. On the study overall, not on this receptor specifically: In a later analysis, TCR association rates were found to vary across HLA loci, with the most associated TCRs seen for DRB1 alleles and the fewest for HLA-C alleles. A total of fewer than 200 TCR beta chains were listed by the study as associated with cytomegalovirus. Sequencing depth was assumed to be roughly uniform across donors in the presence/absence analyses, though that assumption may not hold. The authors suggested that the approach could potentially be generalized to other disease states and immunological phenotypes. In this cohort, only TCR beta chains were sequenced, and detectable features were limited by the absence of alpha or paired-chain data. The classifier was reported to diagnose cytomegalovirus status with high specificity and sensitivity in both the original and validation cohorts. A later analysis found that most CMV-associated TCR beta chains appeared HLA-restricted, with HLA associations seemingly driven largely by CMV exposure. Across donors, most TCR sequences were observed very rarely, whereas some public TCRs were present in many individuals. Linkage disequilibrium might explain the correlated functional status among segregating V segments, but an unknown experimental factor could not be excluded. An earlier analysis of 587 of the donors showed that most TCR beta V segments appeared in productive rearrangements either about 87% or about 30% of the time, which broadly matched IMGT annotations. Three of the identified cytomegalovirus-associated TCR beta chains were confirmed in vitro to be specific for cytomegalovirus antigens. When HLA alleles, especially DR and DQ, strongly co-occurred, TCR associations were difficult to assign to individual alleles. The 87-base-pair reads could not distinguish some IMGT-functional V segments, including TRBV6-2 and TRBV6-3, so those segments were excluded. V-gene and J-gene trimming of TCR beta chains was associated with a missense DCLRE1C variant in a later genetic analysis, and the association was replicated in an independent cohort. Because counts were too low, approximately 15 rarely observed V segments, including chromosome 9 orphons, were excluded from the earlier analysis of some 540 of the donors. For the cohort, immune exposure information was limited to CMV serostatus. Several of the top co-occurrence clusters appeared to be linked to parvovirus B19, influenza, CMV and Epstein-Barr virus, according to a later analysis. A cluster of highly shared sequence variants was judged likely to represent a technical artifact of the sequencing pipeline. A later analysis associated approximately 17,000 TCR beta sequences with specific HLA alleles at a false discovery rate of 0.05. HLA typing was unavailable for some donors at each locus, so association tests used only the typed subset. According to a later genetic analysis, donors in an Asian-associated ancestry cluster had fewer N-insertions in productive TCRs than the roughly 660-donor mean. A further reported finding was that TCR beta sequences accurately predicted the HLA-A and HLA-B alleles for most subjects in the first cohort. Compared with equally common non-associated chains, HLA-associated TCR beta chains in a later analysis were more clonally expanded and had lower generation probabilities.

The cohort comprised around 700 healthy bone marrow donors. At the time of sampling, every cohort member was nominally healthy, though immune exposures that went unrecorded were likely present. The donor was CMV seronegative and belonged to the group of roughly 330 seronegative cohort members. Every donor gave a peripheral blood sample, and the peripheral blood mononuclear cells from that sample were used for TCR beta sequencing. The Qiagen DNeasy Blood Extraction Kit was used to extract genomic DNA from the blood cell samples. The library was obtained by the immunoSEQ multiplex PCR assay. The multiplex PCR relied on a mix of 60 forward primers for TCR Vbeta segments and 13 reverse primers for TCR Jbeta segments. The CDR3 region of rearranged TCR beta genes was amplified from genomic DNA by a multiplex PCR assay. The amplified TCR beta libraries were sequenced on the Illumina HiSeq System as 87-base-pair reads. As for the original processing: A later analysis tallied 80 million to 95 million unique TCR beta chains across the 660 or so repertoires, and around 10 million of those chains were shared by two or more donors. To remove PCR and sequencing errors, raw reads were error-corrected and collapsed into unique sequences using a nearest-neighbor algorithm that merged closely related sequences. Alignment of CDR3 sequences to IMGT reference sequences was used to assign V, D and J gene segments. For a sequence to be retained, a match of at least six nucleotides was required to both a V gene segment and a J gene segment. Rearrangements were called productive when the CDR3 lacked stop codons and stayed in frame with V and J; all others were non-productive. CDR3 was defined according to IMGT convention as the region running from the second conserved V-encoded cysteine to the conserved J-encoded phenylalanine. In an earlier analysis of approximately 500 of the donors, sequences lacking an unambiguous match to a single V gene segment were excluded. In an earlier analysis of some 590 of the donors, V segments were called functional above 56.7% productive rearrangements and were called segregating when the between-donor standard deviation exceeded 5%. A statistical classification framework was built for diagnosing cytomegalovirus status from the catalog of TCR beta chain sequences. A later analysis assigned V and J genes by comparing TCR nucleotide sequences with IMGT/GENE-DB human TR gene sequences. Using the TCRdist pipeline, a later analysis assigned CDR3 sequences along with most-parsimonious VDJ recombination scenarios. In a later analysis, each TCR beta chain was defined by its CDR3 amino acid sequence together with its V-gene family, and reads without a unique V-gene family were excluded. To address suspected cross-contamination and a sequencing artifact, a later analysis removed several hundred highly shared, low-generation-probability nucleotide sequences. In a later analysis, a clonal expansion index for each public chain was calculated from normalized within-repertoire ranks of inferred template counts. In a later analysis, generation probabilities were computed with a VDJ recombination model fitted to out-of-frame rearrangements, and the resulting probabilities were checked against IGoR. Hypergeometric tests were used in a later analysis to score TCR-TCR, TCR-HLA and TCR-CMV co-occurrence, with a repertoire-size bias correction applied to the TCR pairs. A later analysis estimated false discovery rates by permuting HLA or CMV assignments 20 times. In a later analysis, co-occurring TCRs were grouped using DBSCAN, and TCRdist sequence similarity was added for clustering within HLA-allele-positive subsets. Repertoires with fewer than 30,000 or more than 120,000 public chains, plus five repertoires with anomalous nucleotide sharing, were excluded from co-occurrence clustering. Not all clones reach the TCRdb copy of this immuneACCESS table, which keeps in-frame sequences only. Checked studies attribute under half of the gap to unresolved V genes and leave the rest unexplained. That table is the source of V, J and clone size, and D and trimming were worked out from the DNA. This sample is represented by approximately 170,000 clones; about four fifths of them were singletons. The ten largest clones represent approximately 2.4% of the sample.

The sequenced sample was PBMCs. In this chain, TRBV5-8 is recombined with TRBJ1-5; the D segment cannot be called with confidence. The sequence came from a woman aged 50 to 60 in good health and CMV-seronegative. The base sequence is TGTGCCAGCAGCCCGGGATCCTATCAGCCCCAGCATTTT. Translated, it reads CASSPGSYQPQHF.